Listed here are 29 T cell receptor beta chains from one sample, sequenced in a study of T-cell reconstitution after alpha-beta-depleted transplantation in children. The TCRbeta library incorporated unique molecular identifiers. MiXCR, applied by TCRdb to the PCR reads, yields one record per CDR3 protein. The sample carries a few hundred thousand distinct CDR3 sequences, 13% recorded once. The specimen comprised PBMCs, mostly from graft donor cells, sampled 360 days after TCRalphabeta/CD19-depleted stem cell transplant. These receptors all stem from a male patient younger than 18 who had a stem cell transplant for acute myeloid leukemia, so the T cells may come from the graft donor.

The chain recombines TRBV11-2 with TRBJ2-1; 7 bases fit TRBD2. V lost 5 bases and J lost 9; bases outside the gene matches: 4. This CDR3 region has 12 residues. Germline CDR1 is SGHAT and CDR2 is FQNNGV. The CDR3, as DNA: TGTGCCAGCAGCCCACTAGCGCCTGAGCAGTTCTTC. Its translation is CASSPLAPEQFF.

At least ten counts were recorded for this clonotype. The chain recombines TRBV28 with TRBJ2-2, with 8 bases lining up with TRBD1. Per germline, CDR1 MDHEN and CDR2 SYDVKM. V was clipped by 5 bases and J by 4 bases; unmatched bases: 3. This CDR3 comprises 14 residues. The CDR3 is CASSITGGTGELFF. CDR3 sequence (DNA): TGTGCCAGCAGTATCACAGGGGGCACCGGGGAGCTGTTTTTT. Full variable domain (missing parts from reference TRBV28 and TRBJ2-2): DVKVTQSSRYLVKRTGEKVFLECVQDMDHENMFWYRQDPGLGLRLIYFSYDVKMKEKGDIPEGYSVSREKKERFSLILESASTNQTSMYLCASSITGGTGELFFGEGSRLTVL.

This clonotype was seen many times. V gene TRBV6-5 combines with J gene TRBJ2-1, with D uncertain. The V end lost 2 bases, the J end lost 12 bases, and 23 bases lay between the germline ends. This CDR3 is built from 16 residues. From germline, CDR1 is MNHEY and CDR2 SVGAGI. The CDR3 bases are TGTGCCAGCAGTTACCCTGAGGCTTCGGCAGTGGTAGGGCAGTTCTTC. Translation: CASSYPEASAVVGQFF.

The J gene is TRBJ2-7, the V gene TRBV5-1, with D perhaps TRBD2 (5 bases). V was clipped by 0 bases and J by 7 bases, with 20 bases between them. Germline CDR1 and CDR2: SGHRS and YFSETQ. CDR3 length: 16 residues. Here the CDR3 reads CASSLAGIQLYFEQYF. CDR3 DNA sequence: TGCGCCAGCAGCTTGGCCGGGATTCAACTCTACTTTGAGCAGTACTTC.

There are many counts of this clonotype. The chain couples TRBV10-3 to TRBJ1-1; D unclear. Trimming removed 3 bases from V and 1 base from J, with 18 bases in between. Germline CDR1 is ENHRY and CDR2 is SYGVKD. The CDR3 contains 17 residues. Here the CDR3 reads CAISDTKRRTSNTEAFF. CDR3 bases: TGTGCCATCAGTGATACGAAGCGGAGGACCTCGAACACTGAAGCTTTCTTT.

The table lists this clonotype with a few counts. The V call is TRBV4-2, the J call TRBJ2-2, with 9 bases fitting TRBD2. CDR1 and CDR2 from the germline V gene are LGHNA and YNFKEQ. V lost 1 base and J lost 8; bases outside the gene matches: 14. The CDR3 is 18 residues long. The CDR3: CASSQVRDSGSLAGELFF. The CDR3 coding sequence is TGTGCCAGCAGCCAAGTCCGGGATAGCGGGAGTCTTGCGGGGGAGCTGTTTTTT.

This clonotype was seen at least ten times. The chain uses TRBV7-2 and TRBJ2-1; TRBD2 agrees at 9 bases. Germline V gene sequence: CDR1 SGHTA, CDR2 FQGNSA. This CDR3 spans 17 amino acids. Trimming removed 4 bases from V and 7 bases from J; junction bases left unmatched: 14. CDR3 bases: TGTGCCAGCAGCTCCAGCGGGGTAGCGGGAGCTTTAAATGAGCAGTTCTTC. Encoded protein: CASSSSGVAGALNEQFF.

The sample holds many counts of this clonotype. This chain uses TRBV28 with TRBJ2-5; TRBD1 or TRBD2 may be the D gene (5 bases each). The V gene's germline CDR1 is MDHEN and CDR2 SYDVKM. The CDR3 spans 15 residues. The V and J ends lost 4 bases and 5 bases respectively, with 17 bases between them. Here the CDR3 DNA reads TGTGCCAGCAGTTCCGGGGCCCTTTTTAGGGAGACCCAGTACTTC. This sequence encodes CASSSGALFRETQYF.

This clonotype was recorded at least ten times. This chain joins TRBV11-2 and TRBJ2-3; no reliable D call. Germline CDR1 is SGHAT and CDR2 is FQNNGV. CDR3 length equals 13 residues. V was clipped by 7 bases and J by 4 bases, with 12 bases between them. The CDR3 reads CASKKEESDTQYF. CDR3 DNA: TGTGCCAGCAAAAAGGAAGAGTCAGATACGCAGTATTTT. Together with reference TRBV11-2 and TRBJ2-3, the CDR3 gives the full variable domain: EAGVAQSPRYKIIEKRQSVAFWCNPISGHATLYWYQQILGQGPKLLIQFQNNGVVDDSQLPKDRFSAERLKGVDSTLKIQPAKLEDSAVYLCASKKEESDTQYFGPGTRLTVL.

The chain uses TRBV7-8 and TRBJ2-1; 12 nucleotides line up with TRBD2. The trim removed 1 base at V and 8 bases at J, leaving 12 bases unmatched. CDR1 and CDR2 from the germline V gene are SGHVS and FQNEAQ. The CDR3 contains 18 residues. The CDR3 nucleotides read TGTGCCAGCAGCTTAGTAAGGACGCTAGCGGGAGGGCCGGATGAGCAGTTCTTC. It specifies CASSLVRTLAGGPDEQFF. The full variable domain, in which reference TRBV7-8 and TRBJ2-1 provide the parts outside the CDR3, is GAGVSQSPRYKVAKRGQDVALRCDPISGHVSLFWYQQALGQGPEFLTYFQNEAQLDKSGLPSDRFFAERPEGSVSTLKIQRTQQEDSAVYLCASSLVRTLAGGPDEQFFGPGTRLTVL.

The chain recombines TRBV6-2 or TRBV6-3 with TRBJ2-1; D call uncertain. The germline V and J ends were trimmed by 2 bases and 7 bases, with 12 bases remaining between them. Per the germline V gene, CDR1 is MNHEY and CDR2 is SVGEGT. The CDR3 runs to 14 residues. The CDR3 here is CASSYPLTQNEQFF. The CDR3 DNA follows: TGTGCCAGCAGTTACCCCTTGACCCAAAATGAGCAGTTCTTC.

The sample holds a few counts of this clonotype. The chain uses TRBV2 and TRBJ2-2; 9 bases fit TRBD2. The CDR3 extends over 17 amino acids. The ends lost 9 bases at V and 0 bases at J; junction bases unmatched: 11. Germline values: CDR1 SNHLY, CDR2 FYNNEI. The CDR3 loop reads CASEGTSRRANTGELFF. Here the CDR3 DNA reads TGTGCCAGTGAAGGGACTAGCCGGCGAGCGAACACCGGGGAGCTGTTTTTT.

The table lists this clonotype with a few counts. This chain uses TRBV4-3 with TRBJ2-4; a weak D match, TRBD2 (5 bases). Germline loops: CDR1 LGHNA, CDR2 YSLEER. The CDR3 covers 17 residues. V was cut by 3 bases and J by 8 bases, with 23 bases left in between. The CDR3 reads CASSQDTLLGMGDIQYF. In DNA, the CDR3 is TGCGCCAGCAGCCAGGATACCCTCTTGGGGATGGGAGACATTCAGTACTTC.

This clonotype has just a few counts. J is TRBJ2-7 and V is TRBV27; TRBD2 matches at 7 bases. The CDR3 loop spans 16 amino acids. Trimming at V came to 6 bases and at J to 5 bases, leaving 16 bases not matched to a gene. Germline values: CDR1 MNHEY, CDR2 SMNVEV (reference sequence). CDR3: CASSDSVAGDSNEQYF. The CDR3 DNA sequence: TGTGCCAGCAGCGATTCAGTAGCGGGTGACTCGAACGAGCAGTACTTC.

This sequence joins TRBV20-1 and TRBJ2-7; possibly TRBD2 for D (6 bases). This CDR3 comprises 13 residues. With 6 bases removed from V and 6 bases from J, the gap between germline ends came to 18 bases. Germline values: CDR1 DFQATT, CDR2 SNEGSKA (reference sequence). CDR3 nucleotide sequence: TGCAGTGCCCTCAGGGTCGCGGAGGGCGAGCAGTACTTC. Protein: CSALRVAEGEQYF.

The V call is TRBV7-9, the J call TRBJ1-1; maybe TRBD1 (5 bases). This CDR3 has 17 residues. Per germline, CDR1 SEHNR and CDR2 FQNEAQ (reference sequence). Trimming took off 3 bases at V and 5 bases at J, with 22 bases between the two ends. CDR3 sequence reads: CASSFLREKVFGTEAFF. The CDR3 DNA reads TGTGCCAGCAGCTTCCTCAGGGAAAAGGTATTCGGGACTGAAGCTTTCTTT.

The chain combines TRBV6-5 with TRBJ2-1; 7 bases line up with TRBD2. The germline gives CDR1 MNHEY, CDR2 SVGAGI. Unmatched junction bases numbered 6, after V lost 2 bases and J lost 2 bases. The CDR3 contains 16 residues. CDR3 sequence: CASSYARDYPYNEQFF. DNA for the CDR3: TGTGCCAGCAGTTACGCTAGGGACTACCCCTACAATGAGCAGTTCTTC.

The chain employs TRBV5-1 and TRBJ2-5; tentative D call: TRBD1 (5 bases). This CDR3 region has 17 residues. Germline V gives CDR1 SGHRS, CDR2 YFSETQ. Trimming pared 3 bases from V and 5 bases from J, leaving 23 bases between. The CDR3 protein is CASSSPLGQVTLETQYF. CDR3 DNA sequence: TGCGCCAGCAGCTCTCCCCTGGGGCAGGTCACCCTGGAGACCCAGTACTTC.

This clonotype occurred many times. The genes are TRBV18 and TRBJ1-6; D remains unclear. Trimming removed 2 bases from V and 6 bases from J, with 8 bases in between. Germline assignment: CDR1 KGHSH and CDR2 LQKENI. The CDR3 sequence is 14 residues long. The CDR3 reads CASSPYGLNSPLHF. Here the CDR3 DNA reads TGTGCCAGCTCACCATACGGTCTTAATTCACCCCTCCACTTT.

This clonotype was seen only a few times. The CDR3 sequence: CASSPGQGLRGYTF. Written as DNA, the CDR3 is TGCGCCAGCAGCCCCGGACAGGGCCTCAGGGGCTACACCTTC. This rearrangement joins TRBV5-1 to TRBJ1-2, with 8 bases identical to TRBD1. This CDR3 is built from 14 residues. CDR1 and CDR2 from the germline V gene are SGHRS and YFSETQ. V shed 4 bases, J shed 8 bases, and the junction held 10 bases outside the gene matches.

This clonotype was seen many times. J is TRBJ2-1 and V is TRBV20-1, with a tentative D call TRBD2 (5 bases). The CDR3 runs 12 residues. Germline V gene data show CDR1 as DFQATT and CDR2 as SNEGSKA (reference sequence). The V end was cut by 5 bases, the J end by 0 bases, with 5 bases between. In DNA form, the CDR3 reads TGCAGTGCTGGGAGCTCCTACAATGAGCAGTTCTTC. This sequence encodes CSAGSSYNEQFF.

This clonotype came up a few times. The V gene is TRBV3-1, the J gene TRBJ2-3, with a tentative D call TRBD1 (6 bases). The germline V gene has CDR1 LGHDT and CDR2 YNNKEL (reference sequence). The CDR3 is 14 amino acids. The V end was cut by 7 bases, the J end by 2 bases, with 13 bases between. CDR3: CASTYGTYTDTQYF. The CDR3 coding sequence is TGTGCCAGCACCTACGGGACATACACAGATACGCAGTATTTT.

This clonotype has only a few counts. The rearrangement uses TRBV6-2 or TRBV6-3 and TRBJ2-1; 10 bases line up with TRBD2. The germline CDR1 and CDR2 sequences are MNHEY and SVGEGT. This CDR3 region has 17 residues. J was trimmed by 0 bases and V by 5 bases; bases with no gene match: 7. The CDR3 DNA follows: TGTGCCAGCAGTCCAACCCCTAGCGGGAGCTCCTACAATGAGCAGTTCTTC. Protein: CASSPTPSGSSYNEQFF.

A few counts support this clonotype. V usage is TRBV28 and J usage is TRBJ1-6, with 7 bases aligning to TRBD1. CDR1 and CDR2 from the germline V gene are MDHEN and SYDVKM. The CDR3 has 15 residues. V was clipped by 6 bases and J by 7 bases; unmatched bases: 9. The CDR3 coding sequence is TGTGCCAGCAGCCCGGACAGCAGGGGGAATTCACCCCTCCACTTT. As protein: CASSPDSRGNSPLHF.

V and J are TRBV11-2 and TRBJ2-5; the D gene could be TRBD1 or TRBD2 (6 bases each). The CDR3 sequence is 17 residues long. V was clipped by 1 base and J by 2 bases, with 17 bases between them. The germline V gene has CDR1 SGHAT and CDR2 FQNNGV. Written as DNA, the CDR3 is TGTGCCAGCAGCTTAGCTCCGGGGGCGGGACTGCAAGAGACCCAGTACTTC. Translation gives CASSLAPGAGLQETQYF.

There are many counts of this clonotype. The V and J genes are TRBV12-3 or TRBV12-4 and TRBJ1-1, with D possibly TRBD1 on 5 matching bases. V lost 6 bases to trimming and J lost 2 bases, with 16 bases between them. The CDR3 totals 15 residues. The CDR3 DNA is TGTGCCAGCAGCTTGGACACGGGGTATAACACTGAAGCTTTCTTT. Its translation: CASSLDTGYNTEAFF.

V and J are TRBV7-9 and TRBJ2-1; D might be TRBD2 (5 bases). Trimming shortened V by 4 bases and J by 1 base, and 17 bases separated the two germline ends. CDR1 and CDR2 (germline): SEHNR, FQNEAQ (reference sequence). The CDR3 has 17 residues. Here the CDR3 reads CASSSTAWETSYNEQFF. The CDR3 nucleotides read TGTGCCAGCAGCTCCACGGCGTGGGAGACGTCCTACAATGAGCAGTTCTTC. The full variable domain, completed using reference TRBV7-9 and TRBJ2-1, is DTGVSQNPRHKITKRGQNVTFRCDPISEHNRLYWYRQTLGQGPEFLTYFQNEAQLEKSRLLSDRFSAERPKGSFSTLEIQRTEQGDSAMYLCASSSTAWETSYNEQFFGPGTRLTVL.

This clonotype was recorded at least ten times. CDR3: CASSSFIANEQFF. The CDR3 DNA sequence: TGTGCCAGCAGTTCTTTCATTGCCAATGAGCAGTTCTTC. The chain employs TRBV28 and TRBJ2-1; no clear D. V dropped 4 bases and J dropped 6 bases, with 10 bases sitting between them. Germline loops: CDR1 MDHEN, CDR2 SYDVKM. CDR3 length equals 13 residues.

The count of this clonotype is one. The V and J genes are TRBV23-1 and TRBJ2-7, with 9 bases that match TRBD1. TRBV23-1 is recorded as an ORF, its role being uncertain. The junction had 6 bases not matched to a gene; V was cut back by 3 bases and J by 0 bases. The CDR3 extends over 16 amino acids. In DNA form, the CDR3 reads TGCGCCAGCAGTCATCTGGACAGGGGACGCTCCTACGAGCAGTACTTC. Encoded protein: CASSHLDRGRSYEQYF.